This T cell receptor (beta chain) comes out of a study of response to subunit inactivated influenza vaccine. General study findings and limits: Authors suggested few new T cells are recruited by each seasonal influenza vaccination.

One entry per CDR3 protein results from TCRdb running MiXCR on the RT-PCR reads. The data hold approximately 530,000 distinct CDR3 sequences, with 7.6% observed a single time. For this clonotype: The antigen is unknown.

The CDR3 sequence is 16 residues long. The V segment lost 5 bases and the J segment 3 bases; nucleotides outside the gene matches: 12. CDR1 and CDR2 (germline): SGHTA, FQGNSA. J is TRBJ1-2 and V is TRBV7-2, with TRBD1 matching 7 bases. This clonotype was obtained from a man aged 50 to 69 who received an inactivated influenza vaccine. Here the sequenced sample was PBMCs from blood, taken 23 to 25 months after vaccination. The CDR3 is CASSPRYRGEDYGYTF. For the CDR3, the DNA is TGTGCCAGCAGCCCACGCTACAGGGGAGAGGACTATGGCTACACCTTC. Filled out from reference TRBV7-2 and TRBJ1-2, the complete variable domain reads GAGVSQSPSNKVTEKGKDVELRCDPISGHTALYWYRQSLGQGLEFLIYFQGNSAPDKSGLPSDRFSAERTGGSVSTLTIQRTQQEDSAVYLCASSPRYRGEDYGYTFGSGTRLTVV.